This T cell receptor beta chain stems from a study of T-cell memory formation after mild COVID-19. CDR1 SEHNR and CDR2 FQNEAQ come from the germline V gene (reference sequence). J gave up 8 bases and V 5 bases, and 12 bases lay outside the gene matches. CDR3 length equals 15 residues. Each CDR3 protein gets one entry after TCRdb re-called the 5' RACE reads with MiXCR. The sample holds about 470,000 distinct CDR3 sequences, around a quarter seen once. Sequencing used PBMCs or a T cell subset sorted from them (not recorded which). The origin of this receptor is an adult woman who had mild COVID-19 (a few samples of this study predate the infection). Cell type and time point are not known. J is TRBJ1-2 and V is TRBV7-9, with 9 bases fitting TRBD1. CDR3 nucleotides: TGTGCCAGCAGCGAACGGGACAGGGATCTAGGGGGCTACACCTTC. It yields the protein CASSERDRDLGGYTF. Filled out from reference TRBV7-9 and TRBJ1-2, the complete variable domain reads DTGVSQNPRHKITKRGQNVTFRCDPISEHNRLYWYRQTLGQGPEFLTYFQNEAQLEKSRLLSDRFSAERPKGSFSTLEIQRTEQGDSAMYLCASSERDRDLGGYTFGSGTRLTVV.